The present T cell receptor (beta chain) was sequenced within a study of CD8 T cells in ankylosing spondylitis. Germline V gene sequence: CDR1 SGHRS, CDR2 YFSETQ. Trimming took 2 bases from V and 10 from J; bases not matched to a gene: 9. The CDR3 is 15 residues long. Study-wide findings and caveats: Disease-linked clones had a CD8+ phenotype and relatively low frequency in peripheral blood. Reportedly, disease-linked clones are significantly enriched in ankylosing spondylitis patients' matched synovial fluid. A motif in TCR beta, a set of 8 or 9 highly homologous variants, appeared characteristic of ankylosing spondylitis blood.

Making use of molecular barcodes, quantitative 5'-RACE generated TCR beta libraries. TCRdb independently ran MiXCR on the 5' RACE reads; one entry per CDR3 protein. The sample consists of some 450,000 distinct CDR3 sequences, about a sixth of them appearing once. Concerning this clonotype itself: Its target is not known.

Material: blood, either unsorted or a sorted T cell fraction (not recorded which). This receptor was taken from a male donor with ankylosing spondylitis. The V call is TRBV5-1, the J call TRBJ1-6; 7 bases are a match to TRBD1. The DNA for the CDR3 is TGCGCCAGCAGCTTCGGACAGGACCTCAGATCACCCCTCCACTTT. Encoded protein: CASSFGQDLRSPLHF.